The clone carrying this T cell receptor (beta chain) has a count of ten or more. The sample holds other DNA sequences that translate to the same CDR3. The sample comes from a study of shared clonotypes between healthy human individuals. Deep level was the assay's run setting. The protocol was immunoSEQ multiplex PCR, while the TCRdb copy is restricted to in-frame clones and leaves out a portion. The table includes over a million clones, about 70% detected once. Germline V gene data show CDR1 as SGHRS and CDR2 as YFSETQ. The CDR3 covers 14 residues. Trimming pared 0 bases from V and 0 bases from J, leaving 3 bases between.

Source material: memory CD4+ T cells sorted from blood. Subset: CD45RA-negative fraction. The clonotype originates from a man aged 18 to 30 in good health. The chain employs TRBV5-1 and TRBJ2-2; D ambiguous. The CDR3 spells CASSLGANTGELFF. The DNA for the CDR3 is TGCGCCAGCAGCTTGGGTGCGAACACCGGGGAGCTGTTTTTT.